Below, 9 T cell receptor beta chains from the same sample are listed, as sequenced in a study of T cell responses to AZD1222 COVID-19 vaccine. This table comes from immunoSEQ multiplex PCR, and its TCRdb copy is limited to in-frame clones, with some not included. The table has 95,000 to 150,000 clones, roughly 87% seen once. Sequencing was performed on peripheral blood, taken on day 0 of AZD1222 vaccination. The receptors were gathered from an adult in good health.

The chain recombines TRBV24-1 with TRBJ2-1; TRBD1 or TRBD2 may be the D gene (5 bases each). Trimming removed 11 bases at V and 4 bases at J, with 17 bases between. There are 14 residues in the CDR3. CDR1 and CDR2 from the germline V gene are KGHDR and SFDVKD. CDR3 loop: CAIDKGSPYNEQFF. DNA for the CDR3: TGTGCCATTGATAAGGGGAGCCCTTACAATGAGCAGTTCTTC.

The CDR3 loop is CASSLVGGLNEQYF. The CDR3 region has the DNA TGTGCCAGCAGCTTAGTGGGGGGTCTGAACGAGCAGTACTTC. The V and J genes are TRBV7-6 and TRBJ2-7, with D possibly being TRBD2 (6 bases). V gave up 1 base and J gave up 5 bases, with 12 bases separating them. This CDR3 spans 14 amino acids. CDR1 and CDR2 (germline): SGHVS, FNYEAQ.

The chain recombines TRBV27 with TRBJ2-7, with D possibly TRBD1 on 5 matching bases. V was trimmed by 7 bases and J by 0 bases, leaving 16 bases between them. The CDR3 extends over 15 amino acids. CDR1 and CDR2 from the germline V gene are MNHEY and SMNVEV (reference sequence). CDR3 protein: CASTPWGGNSYEQYF. Here the CDR3 DNA reads TGTGCCAGCACCCCTTGGGGCGGAAACTCCTACGAGCAGTACTTC.

This chain links TRBV11-3 with TRBJ2-1; 13 nucleotides match TRBD2. The junction had 7 bases not matched to a gene; V was cut back by 5 bases and J by 6 bases. The CDR3 has 16 amino acids. The germline CDR1 and CDR2 sequences are SGHNT and YENEEA. The CDR3 region has the DNA TGTGCCAGCAGCCCCAGGACTAGCGGGAGTATCAATGAGCAGTTCTTC. It translates to CASSPRTSGSINEQFF.

This clone showed up just a few times. The V gene is TRBV19, the J gene TRBJ2-3; the match to TRBD2 covers 11 bases. The CDR3 runs 16 residues. The junction had 8 bases not matched to a gene; V was cut back by 7 bases and J by 2 bases. CDR1 is LNHDA, CDR2 SQIVND, per germline (reference sequence). For the CDR3, the DNA is TGTGCCAGTACCGTTAGCGGGGGGGCGTACACAGATACGCAGTATTTT. Amino acids: CASTVSGGAYTDTQYF. Full variable domain (rest looked up from reference TRBV19 and TRBJ2-3): DGGITQSPKYLFRKEGQNVTLSCEQNLNHDAMYWYRQDPGQGLRLIYYSQIVNDFQKGDIAEGYSVSREKKESFPLTVTSAQKNPTAFYLCASTVSGGAYTDTQYFGPGTRLTVL.

The chain employs TRBV3-1 (or the pseudogene TRBV3-2) and TRBJ2-1; 11 bases align to TRBD2. Germline V gene sequence: CDR1 LGHDT, CDR2 YNNKEL (reference sequence). This CDR3 has 16 amino acids. V shed 0 bases, J shed 10 bases, and the junction held 8 bases outside the gene matches. In DNA form, the CDR3 reads TGTGCCAGCAGCCAAGAGCTCGCGGCTAGCGGGGGGGAGCAGTTCTTC. It yields the protein CASSQELAASGGEQFF.

The V call is TRBV12-3 or TRBV12-4, the J call TRBJ2-5; D not resolved. V was cut by 3 bases and J by 4 bases, with 9 bases left in between. CDR3 length: 13 amino acids. CDR3 sequence: CASSFPPGETQYF. DNA of the CDR3: TGTGCCAGCAGTTTTCCCCCCGGAGAGACCCAGTACTTC.

The genes are TRBV5-4 and TRBJ2-3; D call uncertain. Germline CDR1 and CDR2: SGHNT and YYREEE (reference sequence). There are 14 residues in the CDR3. V was cut by 4 bases and J by 3 bases, with 12 bases left in between. The CDR3 DNA is TGTGCCAGCAGCCCCCAGGTGGGGACAGATACGCAGTATTTT. This encodes CASSPQVGTDTQYF.

V gene TRBV5-1 combines with J gene TRBJ2-5; a weak D match, TRBD2 (5 bases). V lost 1 base and J lost 1, with 11 bases in between. Germline V lookup: CDR1 SGHRS, CDR2 YFSETQ. The CDR3 runs to 15 residues. CDR3 sequence (DNA): TGCGCCAGCAGCTTGCGAGAGGGCCCCCAAGAGACCCAGTACTTC. Protein sequence: CASSLREGPQETQYF.